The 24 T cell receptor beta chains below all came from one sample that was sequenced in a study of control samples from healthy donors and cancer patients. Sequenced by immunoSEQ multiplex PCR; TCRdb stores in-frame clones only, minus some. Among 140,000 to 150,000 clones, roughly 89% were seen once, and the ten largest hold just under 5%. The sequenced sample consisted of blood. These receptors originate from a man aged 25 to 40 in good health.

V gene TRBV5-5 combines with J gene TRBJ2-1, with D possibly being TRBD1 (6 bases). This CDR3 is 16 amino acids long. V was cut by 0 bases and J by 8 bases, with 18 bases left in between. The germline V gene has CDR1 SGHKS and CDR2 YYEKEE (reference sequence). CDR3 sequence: CASSLDPQGKGDEQFF. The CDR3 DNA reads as TGTGCCAGCAGCTTGGACCCACAGGGTAAAGGCGATGAGCAGTTCTTC.

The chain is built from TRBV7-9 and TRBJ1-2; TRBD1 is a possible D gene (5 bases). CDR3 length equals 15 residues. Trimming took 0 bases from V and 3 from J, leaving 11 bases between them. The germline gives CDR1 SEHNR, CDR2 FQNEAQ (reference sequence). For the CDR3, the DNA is TGTGCCAGCAGCTTAGCCAGTGACAGCTACTATGGCTACACCTTC. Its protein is CASSLASDSYYGYTF.

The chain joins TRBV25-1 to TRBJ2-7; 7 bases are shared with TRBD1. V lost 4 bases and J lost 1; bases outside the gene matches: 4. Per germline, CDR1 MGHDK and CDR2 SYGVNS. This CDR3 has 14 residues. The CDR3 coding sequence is TGTGCCAGCAGTGCAACAGGGGTTTCCTACGAGCAGTACTTC. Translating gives CASSATGVSYEQYF.

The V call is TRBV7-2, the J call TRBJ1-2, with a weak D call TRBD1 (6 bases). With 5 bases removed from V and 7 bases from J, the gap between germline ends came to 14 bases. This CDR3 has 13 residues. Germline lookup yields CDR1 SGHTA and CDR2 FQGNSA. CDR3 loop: CASSKETGSGYTF. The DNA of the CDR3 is TGTGCCAGCAGCAAAGAAACAGGGTCTGGCTACACCTTC.

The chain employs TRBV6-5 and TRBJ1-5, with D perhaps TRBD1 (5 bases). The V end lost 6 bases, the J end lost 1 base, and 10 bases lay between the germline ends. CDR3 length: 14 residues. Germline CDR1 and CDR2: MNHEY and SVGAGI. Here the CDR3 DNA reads TGTGCCAGCAGCCCCGGGGGAAGCAATCAGCCCCAGCATTTT. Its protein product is CASSPGGSNQPQHF.

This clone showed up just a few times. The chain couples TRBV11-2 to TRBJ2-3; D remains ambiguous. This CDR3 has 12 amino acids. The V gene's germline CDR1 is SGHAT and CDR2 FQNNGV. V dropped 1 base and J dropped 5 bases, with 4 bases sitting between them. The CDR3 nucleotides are TGTGCCAGCAGCTTAGGGGGAGATACGCAGTATTTT. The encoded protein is CASSLGGDTQYF. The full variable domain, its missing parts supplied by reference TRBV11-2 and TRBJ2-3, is EAGVAQSPRYKIIEKRQSVAFWCNPISGHATLYWYQQILGQGPKLLIQFQNNGVVDDSQLPKDRFSAERLKGVDSTLKIQPAKLEDSAVYLCASSLGGDTQYFGPGTRLTVL.

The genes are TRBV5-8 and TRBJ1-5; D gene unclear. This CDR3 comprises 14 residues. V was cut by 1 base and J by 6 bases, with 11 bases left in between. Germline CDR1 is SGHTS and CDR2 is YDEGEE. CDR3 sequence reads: CASSLREGSQPQHF. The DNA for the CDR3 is TGTGCCAGCAGCTTGCGAGAGGGCAGTCAGCCCCAGCATTTT. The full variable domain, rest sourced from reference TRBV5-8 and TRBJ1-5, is EAGVTQSPTHLIKTRGQQATLRCSPISGHTSVYWYQQALGLGLQFLLWYDEGEERNRGNFPPRFSGRQFPNYSSELNVNALELEDSALYLCASSLREGSQPQHFGDGTRLSIL.

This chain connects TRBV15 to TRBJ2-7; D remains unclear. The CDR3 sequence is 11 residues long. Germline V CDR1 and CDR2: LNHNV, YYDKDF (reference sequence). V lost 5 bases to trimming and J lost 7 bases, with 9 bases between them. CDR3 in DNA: TGTGCCACCAGCCTTCTCCAAGAGCAGTACTTC. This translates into CATSLLQEQYF.

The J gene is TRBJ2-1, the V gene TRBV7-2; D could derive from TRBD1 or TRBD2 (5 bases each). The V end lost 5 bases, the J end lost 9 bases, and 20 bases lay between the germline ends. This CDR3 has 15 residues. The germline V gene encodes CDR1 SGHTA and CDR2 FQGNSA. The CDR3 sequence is CASSPNRDRGGEQFF. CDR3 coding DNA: TGTGCCAGCAGCCCCAACCGGGATAGGGGCGGTGAGCAGTTCTTC.

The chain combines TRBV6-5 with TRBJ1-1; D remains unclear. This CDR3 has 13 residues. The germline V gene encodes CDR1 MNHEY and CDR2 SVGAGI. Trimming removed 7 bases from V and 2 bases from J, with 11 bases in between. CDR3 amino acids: CASKRTLNTEAFF. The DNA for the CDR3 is TGTGCCAGCAAAAGAACCTTAAACACTGAAGCTTTCTTT.

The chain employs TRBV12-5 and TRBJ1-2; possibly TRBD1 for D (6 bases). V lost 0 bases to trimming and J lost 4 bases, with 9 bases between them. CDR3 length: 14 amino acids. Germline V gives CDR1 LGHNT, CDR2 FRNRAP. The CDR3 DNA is TGTGCTAGTGGTTTGGTAACAGGGATCTATGGCTACACCTTC. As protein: CASGLVTGIYGYTF.

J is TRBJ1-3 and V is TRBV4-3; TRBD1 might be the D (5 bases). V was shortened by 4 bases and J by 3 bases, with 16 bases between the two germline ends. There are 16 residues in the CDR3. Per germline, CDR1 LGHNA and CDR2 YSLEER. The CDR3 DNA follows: TGCGCCAGCAGCCCAGGCCCCGGGGACCGTGGAAACACCATATATTTT. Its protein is CASSPGPGDRGNTIYF.

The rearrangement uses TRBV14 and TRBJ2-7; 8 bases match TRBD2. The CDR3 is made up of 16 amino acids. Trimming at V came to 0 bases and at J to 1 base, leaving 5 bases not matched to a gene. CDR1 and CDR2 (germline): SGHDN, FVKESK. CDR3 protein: CASSQDLGTRSYEQYF. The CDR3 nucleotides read TGTGCCAGCAGCCAAGATCTTGGGACTAGATCCTACGAGCAGTACTTC.

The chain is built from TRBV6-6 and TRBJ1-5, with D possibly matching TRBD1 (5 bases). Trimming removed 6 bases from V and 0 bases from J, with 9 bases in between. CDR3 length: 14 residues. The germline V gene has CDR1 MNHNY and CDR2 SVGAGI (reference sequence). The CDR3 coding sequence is TGTGCCAGCAGGATGACAGATAGCAATCAGCCCCAGCATTTT. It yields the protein CASRMTDSNQPQHF.

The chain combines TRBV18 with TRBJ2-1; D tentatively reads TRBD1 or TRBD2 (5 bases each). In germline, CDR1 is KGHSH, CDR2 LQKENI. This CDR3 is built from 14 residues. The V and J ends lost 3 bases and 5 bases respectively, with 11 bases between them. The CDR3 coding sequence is TGTGCCAGCTCACCTGACTGGGACCACAATGAGCAGTTCTTC. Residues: CASSPDWDHNEQFF.

CDR3 in DNA: TGTGCCAGCAGCCCGGCAAGCGGGGGGGAGACCCAGTACTTC. This encodes CASSPASGGETQYF. The chain links TRBV7-9 to TRBJ2-5, with 9 bases that match TRBD2. Per germline, CDR1 SEHNR and CDR2 FQNEAQ (reference sequence). The V segment lost 5 bases and the J segment 5 bases; nucleotides outside the gene matches: 6. The CDR3 has 14 amino acids.

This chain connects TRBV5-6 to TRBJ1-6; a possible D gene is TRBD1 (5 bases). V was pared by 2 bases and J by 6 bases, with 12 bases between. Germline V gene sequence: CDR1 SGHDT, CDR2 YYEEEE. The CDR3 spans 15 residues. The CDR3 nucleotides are TGTGCCAGCAGCTTTAGGGGTAGCACTAATTCACCCCTCCACTTT. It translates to CASSFRGSTNSPLHF.

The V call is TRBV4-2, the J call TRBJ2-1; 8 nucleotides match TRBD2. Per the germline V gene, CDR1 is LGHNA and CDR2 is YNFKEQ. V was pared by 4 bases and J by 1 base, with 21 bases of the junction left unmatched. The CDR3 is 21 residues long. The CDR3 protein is CASSRSGRGAGGAPSYNEQFF. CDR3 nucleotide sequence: TGTGCCAGCAGCCGATCCGGGAGAGGGGCGGGGGGTGCGCCTTCCTACAATGAGCAGTTCTTC.

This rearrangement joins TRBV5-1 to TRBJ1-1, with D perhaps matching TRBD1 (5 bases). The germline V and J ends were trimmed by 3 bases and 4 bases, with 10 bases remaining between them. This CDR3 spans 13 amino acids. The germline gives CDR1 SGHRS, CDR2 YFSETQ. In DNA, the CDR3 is TGCGCCAGCAGCTCGGGGGTGGGCACTGAAGCTTTCTTT. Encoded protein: CASSSGVGTEAFF.

The CDR3 sequence is CASSQGGQGAVSIETQYF. Here the CDR3 DNA reads TGTGCCAGCAGCCAAGGAGGACAGGGGGCGGTCAGCATAGAGACCCAGTACTTC. This chain joins TRBV3-1 (or the pseudogene TRBV3-2) and TRBJ2-5; 11 nucleotides line up with TRBD1. V shed 1 base, J shed 4 bases, and the junction held 11 bases outside the gene matches. Germline loops: CDR1 LGHDT, CDR2 YNNKEL (reference sequence). This CDR3 comprises 18 residues.

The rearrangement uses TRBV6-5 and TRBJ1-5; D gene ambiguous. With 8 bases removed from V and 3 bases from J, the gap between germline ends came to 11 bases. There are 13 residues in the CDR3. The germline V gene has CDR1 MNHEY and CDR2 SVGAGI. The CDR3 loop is CASSITANQPQHF. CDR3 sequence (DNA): TGTGCCAGCTCTATTACAGCCAATCAGCCCCAGCATTTT.

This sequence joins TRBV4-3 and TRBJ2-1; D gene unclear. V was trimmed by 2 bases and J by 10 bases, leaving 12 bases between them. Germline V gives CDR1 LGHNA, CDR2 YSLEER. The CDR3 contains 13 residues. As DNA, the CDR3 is TGCGCCAGCAGCCAAAGCCGTGCTGCCGAGCAGTTCTTC. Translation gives CASSQSRAAEQFF.

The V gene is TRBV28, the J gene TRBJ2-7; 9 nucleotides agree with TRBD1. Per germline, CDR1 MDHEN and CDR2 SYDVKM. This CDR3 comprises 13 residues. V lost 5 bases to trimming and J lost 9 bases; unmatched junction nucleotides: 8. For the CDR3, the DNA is TGTGCCAGCAGTCGGGGGACAGGGCTCGGGCAGTACTTC. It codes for CASSRGTGLGQYF.

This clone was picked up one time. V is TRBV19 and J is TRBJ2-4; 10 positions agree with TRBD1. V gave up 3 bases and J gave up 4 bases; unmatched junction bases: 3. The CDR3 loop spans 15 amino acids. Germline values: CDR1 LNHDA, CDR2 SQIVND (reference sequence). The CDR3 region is CASSIEGQGKNIQYF. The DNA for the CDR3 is TGTGCCAGTAGTATCGAGGGACAGGGGAAAAACATTCAGTACTTC.